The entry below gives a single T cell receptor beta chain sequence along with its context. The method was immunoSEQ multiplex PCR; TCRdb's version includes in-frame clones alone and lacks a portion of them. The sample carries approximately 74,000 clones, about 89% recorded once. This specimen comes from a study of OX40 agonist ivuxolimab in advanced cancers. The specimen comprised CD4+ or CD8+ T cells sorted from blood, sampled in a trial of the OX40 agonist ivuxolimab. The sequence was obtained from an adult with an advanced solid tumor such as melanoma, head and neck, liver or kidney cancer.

The CDR3 sequence is CASSRETGRNTEAFF. The CDR3 DNA reads as TGTGCCAGCAGCCGAGAGACAGGAAGGAACACTGAAGCTTTCTTT. The chain carries TRBV9 and TRBJ1-1; D perhaps matches TRBD1 (6 bases). The CDR3 runs 15 residues. The germline CDR1 and CDR2 sequences are SGDLS and YYNGEE. V lost 4 bases and J lost 1, with 14 bases in between. Combining the CDR3 with reference TRBV9 and TRBJ1-1 gives the whole variable domain DSGVTQTPKHLITATGQRVTLRCSPRSGDLSVYWYQQSLDQGLQFLIQYYNGEERAKGNILERFSAQQFPDLHSELNLSSLELGDSALYFCASSRETGRNTEAFFGQGTRLTVV.